This T cell receptor beta chain comes out of a study of blood T cell repertoires in COVID-19. Germline CDR1 and CDR2: LNHDA and SQIVND (reference sequence). With V trimmed by 7 bases and J by 2 bases, 10 bases remained unmatched. This CDR3 spans 17 amino acids. Data came from immunoSEQ multiplex PCR; TCRdb stores just in-frame clones and leaves some out. Found here are 110,000 to 150,000 clones, approximately 84% of them singletons; the top ten hold about 5.5%. The receptor was derived from a man aged 35-49 years with acute COVID-19. V and J are TRBV19 and TRBJ2-6, with 8 bases matching TRBD1. Sequenced material: PBMCs or T cells enriched from blood (not recorded which). The DNA for the CDR3 is TGTGCCAGTATGCGGACAGGGTTGGATCCTGGGGCCAACGTCCTGACTTTC. It specifies CASMRTGLDPGANVLTF.